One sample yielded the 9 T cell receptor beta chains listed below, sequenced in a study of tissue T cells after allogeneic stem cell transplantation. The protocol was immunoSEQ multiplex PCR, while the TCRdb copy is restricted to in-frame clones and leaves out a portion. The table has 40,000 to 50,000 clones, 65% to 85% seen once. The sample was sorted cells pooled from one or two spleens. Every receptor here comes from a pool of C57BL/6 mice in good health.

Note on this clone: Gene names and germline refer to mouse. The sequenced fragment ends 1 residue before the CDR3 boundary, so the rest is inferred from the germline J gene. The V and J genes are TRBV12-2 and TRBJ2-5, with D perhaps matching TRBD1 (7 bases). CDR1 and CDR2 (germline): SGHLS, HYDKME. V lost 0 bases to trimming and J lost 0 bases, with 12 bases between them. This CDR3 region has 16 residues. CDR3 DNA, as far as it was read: TGTGCCAGCTCTCTCGAGGGGGCGCCTAACCAAGACACCCAGTAC. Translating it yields CASSLEGAPNQDTQY. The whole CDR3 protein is CASSLEGAPNQDTQYF.

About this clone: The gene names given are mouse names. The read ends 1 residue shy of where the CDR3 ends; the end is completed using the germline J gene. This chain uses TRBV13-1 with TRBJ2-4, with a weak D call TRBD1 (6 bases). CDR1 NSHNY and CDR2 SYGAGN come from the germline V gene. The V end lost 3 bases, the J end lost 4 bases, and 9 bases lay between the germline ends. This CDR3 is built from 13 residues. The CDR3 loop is CASSGGQKNTLYF. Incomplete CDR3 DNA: TGTGCCAGCAGTGGTGGACAGAAAAACACCTTGTAC.

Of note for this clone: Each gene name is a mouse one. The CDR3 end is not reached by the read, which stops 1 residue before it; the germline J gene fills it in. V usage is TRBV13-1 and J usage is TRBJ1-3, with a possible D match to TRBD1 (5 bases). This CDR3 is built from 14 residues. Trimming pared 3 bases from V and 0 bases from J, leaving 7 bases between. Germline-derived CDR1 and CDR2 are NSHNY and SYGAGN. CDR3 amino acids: CASSVRVSGNTLYF. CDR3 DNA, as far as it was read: TGTGCCAGCAGTGTCAGGGTTTCTGGAAATACGCTCTAT.

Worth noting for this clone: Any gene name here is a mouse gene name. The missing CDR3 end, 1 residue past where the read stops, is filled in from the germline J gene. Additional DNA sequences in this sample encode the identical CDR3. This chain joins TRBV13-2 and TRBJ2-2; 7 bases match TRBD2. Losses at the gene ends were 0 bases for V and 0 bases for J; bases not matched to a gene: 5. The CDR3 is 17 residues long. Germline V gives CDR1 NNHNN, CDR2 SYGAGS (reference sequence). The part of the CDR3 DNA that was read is TGTGCCAGCGGTGATGCTCGGCTGGGGGCAAACACCGGGCAGCTCTAC. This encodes CASGDARLGANTGQLY. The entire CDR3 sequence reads CASGDARLGANTGQLYF.

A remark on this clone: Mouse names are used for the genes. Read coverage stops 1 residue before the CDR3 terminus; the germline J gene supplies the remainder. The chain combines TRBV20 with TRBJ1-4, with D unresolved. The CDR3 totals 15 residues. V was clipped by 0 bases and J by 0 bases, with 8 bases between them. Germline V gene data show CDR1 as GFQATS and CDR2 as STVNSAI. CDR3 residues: CGARDRQFSNERLFF. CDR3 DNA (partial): TGTGGTGCTAGGGACAGGCAATTTTCCAACGAAAGATTATTT.

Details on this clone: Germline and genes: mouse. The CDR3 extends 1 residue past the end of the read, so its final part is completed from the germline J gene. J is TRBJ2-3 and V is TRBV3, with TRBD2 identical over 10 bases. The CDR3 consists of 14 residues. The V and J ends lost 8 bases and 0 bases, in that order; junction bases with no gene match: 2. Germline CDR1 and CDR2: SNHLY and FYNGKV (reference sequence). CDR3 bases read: TGTGCCAGCGACTGGGGGGCTAGTGCAGAAACGCTGTAT. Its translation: CASDWGASAETLY. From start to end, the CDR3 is CASDWGASAETLYF.

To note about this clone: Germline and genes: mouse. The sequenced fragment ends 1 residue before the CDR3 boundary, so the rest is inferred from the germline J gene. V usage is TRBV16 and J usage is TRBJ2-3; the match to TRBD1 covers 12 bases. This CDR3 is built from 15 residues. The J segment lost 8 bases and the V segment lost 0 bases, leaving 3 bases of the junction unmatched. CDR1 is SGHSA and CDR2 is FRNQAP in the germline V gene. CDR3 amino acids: CASSLEGQGAGTLYF. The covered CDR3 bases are TGTGCAAGCAGCTTAGAGGGACAGGGGGCGGGAACGCTGTAT.

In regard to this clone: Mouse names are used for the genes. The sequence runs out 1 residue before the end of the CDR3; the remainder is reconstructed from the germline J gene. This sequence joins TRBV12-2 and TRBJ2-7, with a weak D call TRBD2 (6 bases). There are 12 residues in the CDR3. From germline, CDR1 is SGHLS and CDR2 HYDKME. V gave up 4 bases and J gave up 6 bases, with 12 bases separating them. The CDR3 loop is CASSLWGFEQYF. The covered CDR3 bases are TGTGCCAGCTCCCTCTGGGGCTTTGAACAGTAC. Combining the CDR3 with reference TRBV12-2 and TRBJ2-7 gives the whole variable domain NSGVVQSPRYIIKGKGERSILKCIPISGHLSVAWYQQTQGQELKFFIQHYDKMERDKGNLPSRFSVQQFDDYHSEMNMSALELEDSAVYFCASSLWGFEQYFGPGTRLTVL.

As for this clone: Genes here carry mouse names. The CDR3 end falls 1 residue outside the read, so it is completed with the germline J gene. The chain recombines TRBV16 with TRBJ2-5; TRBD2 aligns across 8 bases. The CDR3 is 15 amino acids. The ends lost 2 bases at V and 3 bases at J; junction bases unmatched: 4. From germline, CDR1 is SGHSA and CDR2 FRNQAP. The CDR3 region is CASSLPGGPQDTQYF. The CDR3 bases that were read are TGTGCAAGCAGCTTACCTGGGGGGCCTCAAGACACCCAGTAC.